The 14 T cell receptor beta chains given below trace back to one sample, sequenced in a study of blood T cell repertoires in COVID-19. This table comes from immunoSEQ multiplex PCR, and its TCRdb copy is limited to in-frame clones, with some not included. The table lists roughly 290,000 clones, around 85% of them singletons. Sequenced: PBMCs or T cells enriched from blood (not recorded which). The receptors were gathered from a woman in her forties who had recovered from COVID-19.

This chain joins TRBV6-5 and TRBJ2-1; 11 bases agree with TRBD2. Germline trimming cut 0 bases from V and 9 bases from J; bases unmatched to any gene: 7. Germline values: CDR1 MNHEY, CDR2 SVGAGI. This CDR3 spans 16 amino acids. CDR3 in DNA: TGTGCCAGCAGTTACTCGACGGCTAGCGGGAGGATTGAGCAGTTCTTC. Encoded protein: CASSYSTASGRIEQFF.

The rearrangement links TRBV4-3 to TRBJ1-6; D remains ambiguous. The CDR3 runs to 16 residues. V was cut by 0 bases and J by 1 base, with 7 bases left in between. In germline, CDR1 is LGHNA, CDR2 YSLEER. CDR3 DNA: TGCGCCAGCAGCCAAGATCTGGCATCCTATAATTCACCCCTCCACTTT. Residues: CASSQDLASYNSPLHF.

V usage is TRBV3-1 (or the pseudogene TRBV3-2) and J usage is TRBJ2-7, with D possibly being TRBD2 (5 bases). The CDR3 length is 14 residues. V shed 4 bases and J shed 2 bases, with 12 bases lying between them. CDR1 is LGHDT, CDR2 YNNKEL, per germline (reference sequence). This CDR3 is CASSRWGETYEQYF. CDR3 DNA: TGTGCCAGCAGCCGGTGGGGAGAAACCTACGAGCAGTACTTC.

The V and J genes are TRBV6-5 and TRBJ1-4; maybe TRBD1 (5 bases). This CDR3 spans 13 amino acids. Germline assignment: CDR1 MNHEY and CDR2 SVGAGI. V lost 6 bases and J lost 6, with 11 bases in between. For the CDR3, the DNA is TGTGCCAGCAGCCAACCGACAGATGAAAAACTGTTTTTT. Its translation: CASSQPTDEKLFF.

The chain has TRBV5-5 and TRBJ2-7; TRBD2 aligns across 7 bases. CDR3 length: 16 amino acids. Per the germline V gene, CDR1 is SGHKS and CDR2 is YYEKEE (reference sequence). J lost 0 bases, V lost 5 bases, and 11 bases had no gene match. The CDR3 DNA reads as TGTGCCAGCAGTCCCGGCGGACGCGGGAGCTCCTACGAGCAGTACTTC. This encodes CASSPGGRGSSYEQYF.

This chain uses TRBV2 with TRBJ2-3, with TRBD2 identical over 10 bases. V was clipped by 6 bases and J by 2 bases; unmatched bases: 5. The germline CDR1 and CDR2 sequences are SNHLY and FYNNEI. The CDR3 totals 15 residues. CDR3 sequence (DNA): TGTGCCAGCAGCTGGACTAGCGGAGTCACAGATACGCAGTATTTT. It is translated as CASSWTSGVTDTQYF.

This chain joins TRBV2 and TRBJ2-7; D possibly corresponds to TRBD2 (6 bases). The CDR3 runs to 13 residues. V was trimmed by 6 bases and J by 3 bases, leaving 12 bases between them. Germline V lookup: CDR1 SNHLY, CDR2 FYNNEI. CDR3 loop: CASRPGVLYEQYF. CDR3 in DNA: TGTGCCAGCAGACCGGGAGTCCTCTACGAGCAGTACTTC.

The chain uses TRBV29-1 and TRBJ1-2; 7 bases are a match to TRBD1. The V gene end was trimmed by 3 bases and the J gene end by 8 bases; junction bases not matched to a gene: 6. Germline-derived CDR1 and CDR2 are SQVTM and ANQGSEA. CDR3 size: 12 residues. CDR3 DNA: TGCAGCGTTGAGACAGGGTTGGGCGGCTACACCTTC. Residues: CSVETGLGGYTF.

The chain recombines TRBV28 with TRBJ2-5; D is possibly TRBD2 (6 bases). This CDR3 has 14 amino acids. The germline V and J ends were trimmed by 5 bases and 1 base, with 11 bases remaining between them. The germline CDR1 and CDR2 sequences are MDHEN and SYDVKM. This CDR3 is CASSPSGFQETQYF. In DNA form, the CDR3 reads TGTGCCAGCAGTCCCAGCGGGTTCCAAGAGACCCAGTACTTC.

There are a few counts of this clone. The V gene is TRBV20-1, the J gene TRBJ1-2; D possibly corresponds to TRBD1 (6 bases). The CDR3 spans 15 residues. Deletions cut 3 bases from V and 2 bases from J, with 16 bases between. From germline, CDR1 is DFQATT and CDR2 SNEGSKA (reference sequence). This CDR3 is CSASPPGAPNYGYTF. CDR3 in DNA: TGCAGTGCTAGTCCACCAGGGGCCCCCAACTATGGCTACACCTTC.

The chain's CDR3 is CASSADRDYGYTF. The CDR3 coding sequence is TGTGCCAGCAGCGCGGACAGAGACTATGGCTACACCTTC. This sequence joins TRBV11-2 and TRBJ1-2, with D possibly being TRBD1 (6 bases). This CDR3 is built from 13 residues. Per the germline V gene, CDR1 is SGHAT and CDR2 is FQNNGV. V shed 5 bases and J shed 3 bases, with 10 bases lying between them. Drawing the rest from reference TRBV11-2 and TRBJ1-2, the complete variable domain is EAGVAQSPRYKIIEKRQSVAFWCNPISGHATLYWYQQILGQGPKLLIQFQNNGVVDDSQLPKDRFSAERLKGVDSTLKIQPAKLEDSAVYLCASSADRDYGYTFGSGTRLTVV.

The chain links TRBV18 to TRBJ2-7, with D perhaps TRBD2 (6 bases). This CDR3 comprises 14 residues. Trimming removed 2 bases at V and 6 bases at J, with 14 bases between. Germline assignment: CDR1 KGHSH and CDR2 LQKENI. CDR3 sequence reads: CASSPGGTGGEQYF. The CDR3, as DNA: TGTGCCAGCTCACCAGGCGGGACCGGCGGCGAGCAGTACTTC.

The rearrangement joins TRBV27 to TRBJ2-5, with D maybe TRBD2 (5 bases). There are 13 residues in the CDR3. CDR1 MNHEY and CDR2 SMNVEV come from the germline V gene (reference sequence). V lost 5 bases and J lost 5, with 12 bases in between. The CDR3 protein is CASSPRVWETQYF. Written as DNA, the CDR3 is TGTGCCAGCAGTCCGAGGGTCTGGGAGACCCAGTACTTC.

In DNA form, the CDR3 reads TGTGCCTGGGCTCGTATCCGGAGCACTGAAGCTTTCTTT. This translates into CAWARIRSTEAFF. J is TRBJ1-1 and V is TRBV30; D is ambiguous. Germline CDR1 reads GTSNPN; CDR2 reads SVGIG (reference sequence). The CDR3 has 13 amino acids. V was shortened by 5 bases and J by 4 bases, with 14 bases between the two germline ends.